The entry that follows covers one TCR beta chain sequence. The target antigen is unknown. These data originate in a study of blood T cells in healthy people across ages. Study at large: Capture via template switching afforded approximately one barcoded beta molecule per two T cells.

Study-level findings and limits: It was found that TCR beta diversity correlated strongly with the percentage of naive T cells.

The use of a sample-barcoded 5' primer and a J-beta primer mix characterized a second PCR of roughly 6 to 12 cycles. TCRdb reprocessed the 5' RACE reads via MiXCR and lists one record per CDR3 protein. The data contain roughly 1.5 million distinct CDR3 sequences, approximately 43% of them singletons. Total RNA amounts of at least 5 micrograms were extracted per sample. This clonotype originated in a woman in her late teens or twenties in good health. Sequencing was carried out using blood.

The CDR3 sequence: CASQSIGRNTEAFF. The CDR3 nucleotides read TGTGCCAGCCAATCTATAGGTCGCAACACTGAAGCTTTCTTT. This chain joins TRBV19 and TRBJ1-1; D remains ambiguous. Germline CDR1 reads LNHDA; CDR2 reads SQIVND (reference sequence). V was shortened by 9 bases and J by 2 bases, with 16 bases between the two germline ends. The CDR3 covers 14 residues. Complete variable domain (other parts from reference TRBV19 and TRBJ1-1): DGGITQSPKYLFRKEGQNVTLSCEQNLNHDAMYWYRQDPGQGLRLIYYSQIVNDFQKGDIAEGYSVSREKKESFPLTVTSAQKNPTAFYLCASQSIGRNTEAFFGQGTRLTVV.